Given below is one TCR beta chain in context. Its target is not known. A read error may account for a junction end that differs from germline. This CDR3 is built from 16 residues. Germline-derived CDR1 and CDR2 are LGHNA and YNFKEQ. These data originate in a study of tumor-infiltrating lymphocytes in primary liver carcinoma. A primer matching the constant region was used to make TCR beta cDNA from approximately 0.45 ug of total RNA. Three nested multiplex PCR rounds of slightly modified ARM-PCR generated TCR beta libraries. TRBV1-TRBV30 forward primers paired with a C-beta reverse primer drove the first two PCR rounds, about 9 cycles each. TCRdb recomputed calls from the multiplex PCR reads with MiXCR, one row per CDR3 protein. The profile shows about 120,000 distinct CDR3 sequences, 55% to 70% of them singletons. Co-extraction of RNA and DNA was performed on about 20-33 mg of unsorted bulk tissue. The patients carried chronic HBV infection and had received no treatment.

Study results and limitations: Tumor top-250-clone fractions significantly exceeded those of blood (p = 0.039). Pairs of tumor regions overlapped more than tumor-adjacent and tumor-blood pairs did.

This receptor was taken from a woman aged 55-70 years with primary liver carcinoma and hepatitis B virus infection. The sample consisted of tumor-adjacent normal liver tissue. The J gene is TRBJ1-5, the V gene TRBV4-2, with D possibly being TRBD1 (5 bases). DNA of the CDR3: TGTGCTAGCAGCCAAGAGGGGCCAAGGAATCCCCGGGCCCAGCATTTT. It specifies CASSQEGPRNPRAQHF.